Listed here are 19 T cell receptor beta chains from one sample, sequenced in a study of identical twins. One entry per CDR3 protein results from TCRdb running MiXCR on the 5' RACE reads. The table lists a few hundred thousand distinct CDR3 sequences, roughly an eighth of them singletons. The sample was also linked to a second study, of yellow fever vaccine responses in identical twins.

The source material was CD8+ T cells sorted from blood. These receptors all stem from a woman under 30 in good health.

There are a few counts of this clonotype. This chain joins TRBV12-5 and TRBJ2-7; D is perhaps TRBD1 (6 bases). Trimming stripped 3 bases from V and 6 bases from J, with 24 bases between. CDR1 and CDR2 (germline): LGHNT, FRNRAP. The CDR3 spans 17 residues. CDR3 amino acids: CASGFPVRRDKVAEQYV. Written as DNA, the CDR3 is TGTGCTAGTGGTTTCCCCGTCCGTCGGGACAAAGTAGCCGAGCAGTACGTC.

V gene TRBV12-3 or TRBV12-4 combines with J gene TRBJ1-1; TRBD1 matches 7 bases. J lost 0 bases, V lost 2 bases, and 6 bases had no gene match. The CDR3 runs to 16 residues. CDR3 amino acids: CASSLIPGQMNTEAFF. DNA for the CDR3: TGTGCCAGCAGTTTAATACCGGGACAGATGAACACTGAAGCTTTCTTT.

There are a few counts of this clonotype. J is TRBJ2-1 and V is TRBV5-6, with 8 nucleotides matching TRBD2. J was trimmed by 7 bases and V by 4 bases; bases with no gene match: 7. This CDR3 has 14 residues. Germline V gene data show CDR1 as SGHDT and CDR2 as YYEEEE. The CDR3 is CASSPPGGANEQFF. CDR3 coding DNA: TGTGCCAGCAGCCCGCCCGGGGGGGCTAATGAGCAGTTCTTC.

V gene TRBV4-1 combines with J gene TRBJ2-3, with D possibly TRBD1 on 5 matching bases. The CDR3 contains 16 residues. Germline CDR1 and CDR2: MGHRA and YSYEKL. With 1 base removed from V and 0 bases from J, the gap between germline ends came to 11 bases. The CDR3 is CASSQVYGASTDTQYF. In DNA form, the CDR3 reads TGCGCCAGCAGCCAAGTTTATGGGGCCAGCACAGATACGCAGTATTTT.

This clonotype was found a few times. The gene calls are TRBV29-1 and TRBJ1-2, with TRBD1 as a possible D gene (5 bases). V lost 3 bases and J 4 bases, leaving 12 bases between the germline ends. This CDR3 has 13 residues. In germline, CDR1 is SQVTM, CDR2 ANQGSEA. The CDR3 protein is CSVDAREGYGYTF. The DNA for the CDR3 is TGCAGCGTTGACGCCAGGGAGGGCTATGGCTACACCTTC.

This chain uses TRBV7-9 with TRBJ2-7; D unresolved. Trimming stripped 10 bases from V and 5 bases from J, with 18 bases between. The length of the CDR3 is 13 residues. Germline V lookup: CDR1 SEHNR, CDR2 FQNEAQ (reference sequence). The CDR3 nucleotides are TGTGCCACCTCCGGACCCCTTGGTGACGAGCAGTACTTC. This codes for CATSGPLGDEQYF.

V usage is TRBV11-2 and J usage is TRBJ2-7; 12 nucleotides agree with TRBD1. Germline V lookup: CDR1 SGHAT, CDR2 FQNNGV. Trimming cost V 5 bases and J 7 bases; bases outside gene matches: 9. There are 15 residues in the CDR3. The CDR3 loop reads CASSLQGQGAWEQYF. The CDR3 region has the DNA TGTGCCAGCAGCCTCCAGGGACAGGGGGCATGGGAGCAGTACTTC.

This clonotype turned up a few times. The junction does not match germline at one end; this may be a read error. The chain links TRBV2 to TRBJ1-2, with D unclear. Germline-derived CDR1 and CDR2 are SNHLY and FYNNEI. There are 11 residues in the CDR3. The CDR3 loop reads CGKPHMGGYTF. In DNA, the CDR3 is TGCGGAAAGCCTCACATGGGGGGCTACACCTTC. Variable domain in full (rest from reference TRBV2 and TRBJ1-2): EPEVTQTPSHQVTQMGQEVILRCVPISNHLYFYWYRQILGQKVEFLVSFYNNEISEKSEIFDDQFSVERPDGSNFTLKIRSTKLEDSAMYFCGKPHMGGYTFGSGTRLTVV.

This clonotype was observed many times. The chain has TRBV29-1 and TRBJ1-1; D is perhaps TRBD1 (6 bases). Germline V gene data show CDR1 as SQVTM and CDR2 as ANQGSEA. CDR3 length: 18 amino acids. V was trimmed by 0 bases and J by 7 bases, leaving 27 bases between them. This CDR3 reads CSVEDRELTQGMWGEAFF. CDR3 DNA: TGCAGCGTTGAAGATCGGGAGTTGACACAGGGTATGTGGGGTGAAGCTTTCTTT.

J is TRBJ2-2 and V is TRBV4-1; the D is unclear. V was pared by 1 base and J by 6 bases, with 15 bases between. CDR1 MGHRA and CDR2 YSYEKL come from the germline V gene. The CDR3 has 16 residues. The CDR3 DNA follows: TGCGCCAGCAGCCAAGCCCCCCCCCGATTCGCCGGGGAGCTGTTTTTT. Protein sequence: CASSQAPPRFAGELFF.

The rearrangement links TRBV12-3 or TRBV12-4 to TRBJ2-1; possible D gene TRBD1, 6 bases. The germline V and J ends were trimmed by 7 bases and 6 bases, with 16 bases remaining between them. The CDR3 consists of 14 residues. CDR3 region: CASTPEGVANEQFF. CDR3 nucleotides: TGTGCCAGCACCCCCGAGGGGGTGGCCAATGAGCAGTTCTTC.

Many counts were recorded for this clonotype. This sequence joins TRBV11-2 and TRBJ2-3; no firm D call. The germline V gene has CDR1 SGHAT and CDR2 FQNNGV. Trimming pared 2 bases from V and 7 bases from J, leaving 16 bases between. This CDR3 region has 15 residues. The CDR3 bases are TGTGCCAGCAGCTTATGGACCATCCCTCGTAATACGCAGTATTTT. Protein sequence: CASSLWTIPRNTQYF.

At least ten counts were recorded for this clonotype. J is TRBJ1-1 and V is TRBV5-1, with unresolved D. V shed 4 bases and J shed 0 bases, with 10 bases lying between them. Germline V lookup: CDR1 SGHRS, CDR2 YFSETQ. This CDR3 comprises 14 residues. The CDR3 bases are TGCGCCAGCAGCCTGGAAGCCATGAACACTGAAGCTTTCTTT. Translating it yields CASSLEAMNTEAFF.

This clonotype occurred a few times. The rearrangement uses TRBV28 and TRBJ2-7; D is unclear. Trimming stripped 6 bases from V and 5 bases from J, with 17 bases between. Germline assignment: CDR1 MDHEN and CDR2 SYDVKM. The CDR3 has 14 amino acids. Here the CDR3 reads CASSLVRSSDEQYF. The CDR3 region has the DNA TGTGCCAGCAGCCTGGTCCGGTCTTCCGACGAGCAGTACTTC.

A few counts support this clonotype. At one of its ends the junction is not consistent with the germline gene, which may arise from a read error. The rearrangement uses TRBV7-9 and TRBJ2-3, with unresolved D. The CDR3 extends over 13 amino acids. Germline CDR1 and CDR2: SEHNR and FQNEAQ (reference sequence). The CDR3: CASSTNSIDTQYF. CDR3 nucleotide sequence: TGTGCCAGCAGCACGAATAGCATAGATACGCAGTATTTT.

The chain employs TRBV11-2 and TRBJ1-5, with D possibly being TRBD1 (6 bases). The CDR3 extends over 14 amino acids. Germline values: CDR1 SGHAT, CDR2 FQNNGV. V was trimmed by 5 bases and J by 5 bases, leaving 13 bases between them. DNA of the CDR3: TGTGCCAGCAGCCCCGATTCAGGGGATCAGCCCCAGCATTTT. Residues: CASSPDSGDQPQHF. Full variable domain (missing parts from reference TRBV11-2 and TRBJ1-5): EAGVAQSPRYKIIEKRQSVAFWCNPISGHATLYWYQQILGQGPKLLIQFQNNGVVDDSQLPKDRFSAERLKGVDSTLKIQPAKLEDSAVYLCASSPDSGDQPQHFGDGTRLSIL.

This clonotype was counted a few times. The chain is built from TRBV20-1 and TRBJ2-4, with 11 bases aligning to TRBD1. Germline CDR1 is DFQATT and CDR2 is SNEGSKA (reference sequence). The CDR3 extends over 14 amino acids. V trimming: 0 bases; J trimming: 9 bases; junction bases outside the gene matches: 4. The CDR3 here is CSARDLGQGGIQYF. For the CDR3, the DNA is TGCAGTGCTAGAGATTTGGGACAGGGGGGCATTCAGTACTTC.

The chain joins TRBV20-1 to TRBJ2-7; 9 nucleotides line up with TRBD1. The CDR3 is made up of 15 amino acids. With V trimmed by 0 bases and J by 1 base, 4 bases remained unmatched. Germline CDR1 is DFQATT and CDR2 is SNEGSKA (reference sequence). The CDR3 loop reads CSARDGGTGSYEQYF. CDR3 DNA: TGCAGTGCTAGAGATGGGGGGACAGGGTCCTACGAGCAGTACTTC.

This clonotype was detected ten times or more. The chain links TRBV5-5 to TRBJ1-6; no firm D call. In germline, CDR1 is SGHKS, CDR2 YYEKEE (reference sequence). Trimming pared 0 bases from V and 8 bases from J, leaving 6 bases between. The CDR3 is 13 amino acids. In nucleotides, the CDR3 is TGTGCCAGCAGCTTGGACAGACATTCACCCCTCCACTTT. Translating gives CASSLDRHSPLHF.